This T cell receptor (beta chain) was sequenced during a study of blood T cell repertoires in COVID-19. Overall study: The origin of the acute and convalescent COVID-19 samples was the United States, Italy and Spain.

The CDR3 consists of 14 residues. CDR1 and CDR2 (germline): LGHDT, YNNKEL (reference sequence). V shed 6 bases and J 5 bases; nucleotides not matched to a gene: 7. Source study methods: The authors estimated nucleated cell counts from reference gene primer amplification. Measured with immunoSEQ multiplex PCR; TCRdb has only the in-frame clones, and not every one. The V and J calls and clone size are taken from that table; D and trimming were inferred from the DNA. This table has about 280,000 clones, 80% to 90% appearing once. The source of this sequence is a woman between 65 and 79 years old with acute or convalescent COVID-19. The V gene is TRBV3-1 (or the pseudogene TRBV3-2), the J gene TRBJ1-1; the match to TRBD1 covers 9 bases. Source material: peripheral blood. The chain's CDR3 is CASSSDRGRTEAFF. In nucleotides, the CDR3 is TGTGCCAGCAGTTCGGACAGGGGTAGGACTGAAGCTTTCTTT.